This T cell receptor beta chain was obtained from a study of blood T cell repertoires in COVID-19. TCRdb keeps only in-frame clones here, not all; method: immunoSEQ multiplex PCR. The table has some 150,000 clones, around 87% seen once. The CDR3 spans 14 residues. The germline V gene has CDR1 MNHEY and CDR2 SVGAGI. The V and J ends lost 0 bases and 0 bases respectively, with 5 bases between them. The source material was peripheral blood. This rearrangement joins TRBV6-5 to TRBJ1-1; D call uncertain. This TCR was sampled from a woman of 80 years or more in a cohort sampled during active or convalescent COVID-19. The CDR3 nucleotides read TGTGCCAGCAGTTACTCAGAGTTGAACACTGAAGCTTTCTTT. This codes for CASSYSELNTEAFF.